This TCR beta chain comes out of a study of blood T cell repertoires in COVID-19. Study-wide background: Sources were T cells, B-cell-depleted T cells, or PBMCs; the material itself was cDNA or gDNA.

Under the authors' procedure: It was from reference gene primer amplification that nucleated cell counts were estimated. Assay used: immunoSEQ multiplex PCR; TCRdb lists only in-frame clones, some missing. From that table come the V and J calls and clone size; the DNA was used to work out D and trimming. The sample comprises 140,000 or so clones, about 74% of which are singletons, and 16% rests with the top ten. J gave up 2 bases and V 1 base, and 8 bases lay outside the gene matches. The CDR3 runs 17 residues. Germline assignment: CDR1 LGHDT and CDR2 YNNKEL (reference sequence). The V and J genes are TRBV3-1 (or the pseudogene TRBV3-2) and TRBJ1-5; 7 nucleotides agree with TRBD1. Material: peripheral blood. The source is a man aged 50 to 60 with acute or convalescent COVID-19. The CDR3 here is CASSQGLTGDGNQPQHF. The CDR3 bases are TGTGCCAGCAGCCAAGGCTTAACAGGGGACGGCAATCAGCCCCAGCATTTT.